The entry that follows covers one T cell receptor (beta chain) sequence. The antigen is not known. The record originates from a study of shared clonotypes between healthy human individuals. Turning to the study itself: Per donor, three plates held CD4 naive cells, three held CD4 memory, two held CD8 naive and one held CD8 memory. Notes on the study in general: Sharing across four donors was highest in naive CD4 (around 5%) and lowest in memory CD8 (roughly 0.4%).

Profiling relied on immunoSEQ multiplex PCR, and the TCRdb table lists in-frame clones only, not all of them. The repertoire includes about 2.4 million clones, more than 80% of them detected once, and about 0.13% sits in the top ten. Germline assignment: CDR1 MGHDK and CDR2 SYGVNS. This CDR3 has 15 amino acids. The receptor was isolated from a man younger than 30 in good health. The sequenced sample consisted of naive CD4+ T cells sorted from blood. Subset meaning: CD45RA+ positively selected. This chain joins TRBV25-1 and TRBJ2-5; the match to TRBD1 covers 9 bases. The tail of the sequence fits TRBJ2-7 better, so the J call may be wrong. CDR3: CASSAGQGVFHEQYF. The DNA for the CDR3 is TGTGCCAGCAGTGCGGGACAGGGTGTCTTCCACGAGCAGTACTTC.